The T cell receptor (beta chain) described here comes from a study of blood T cells in healthy people across ages. Regarding the study as a whole: Roughly linearly, TCR beta diversity per million T cells fell as age increased. Conclusively comparing naive with antigen-experienced cells was impossible with unsorted PBMCs.

It was with a sample-barcoded 5' primer and a J-beta primer mix that a second PCR of about 7 to 12 cycles was run. Each cDNA was tagged by a template-switch adaptor containing 12 random nucleotides. Using its own MiXCR run on the 5' RACE reads, TCRdb lists one record per CDR3 protein. The sample contains about a million distinct CDR3 sequences, just over 50% of which appear only once. V lost 5 bases to trimming and J lost 8 bases; unmatched junction nucleotides: 3. The germline V gene has CDR1 SGHRS and CDR2 YFSETQ. The CDR3 runs 12 residues. As to this clonotype: Its cognate antigen is unknown.

Investigators took about 10 milliliters of peripheral blood from every donor. Sequences were obtained from blood. This chain links TRBV5-1 with TRBJ1-2; 10 bases are shared with TRBD1. The clonotype comes from a woman aged 60-75 years in good health. The CDR3 DNA reads TGCGCCAGCAGGACAGGGGGCCAGGGCTACACCTTC. This translates into CASRTGGQGYTF.